This TCR beta chain was profiled in a study of T cell repertoires in cytomegalovirus infection. Background on the study: Based on public TCR beta signatures, there were indications of CMV infection and of a matching HLA type.

The CDR3 sequence is 15 residues long. Germline CDR1 reads SGHTA; CDR2 reads FQGTGA. V was clipped by 5 bases and J by 6 bases; unmatched bases: 9. The study, taken as a whole, reports: CMV carriers with the relevant HLA were identified by cumulative public TCR beta family frequency. The ex vivo response showed dominance by HLA-C-restricted CMV-specific TCR beta clonotypes.

One entry per CDR3 protein, called by TCRdb with MiXCR from the reads. The table lists around 100,000 distinct CDR3 sequences, around 10% of them singletons. Comments on this clonotype: Antigen unknown.

This receptor was identified in a human donor in good health (CMV status not recorded). Some clones in this sample may be carry-over from other donors' samples. The sequenced material came from PBMCs, sequenced either directly or after in vitro stimulation (not recorded which). The chain employs TRBV7-3 and TRBJ1-1, with 10 bases that match TRBD1. DNA of the CDR3: TGTGCCAGCAGCGACCGGGACAGGGGAGACCCTGAAGCTTTCTTT. It codes for CASSDRDRGDPEAFF.